This T cell receptor (beta chain) was captured in a study of cytomegalovirus exposure and HLA in healthy donors (dated by TCRdb to about 2017). Some background on the complete study: In an earlier analysis of some 550 of the donors, around 300 Gb of sequence data and roughly 100 million unique TCR beta sequences from 150 million to 200 million T cells were reported. Approximately 310 gigabases of sequencing data and roughly 90 million unique TCR sequences were included in an early release covering about 620 HLA-typed donors. Of the roughly 430 genotyped donors, about 84% fell in the genetic ancestry cluster associated with self-reported Caucasian donors. The study aimed to test whether signatures of past pathogen exposure could be identified by cataloging public T cell receptors. The study used immunosequencing to profile the T cell repertoires of some 600 subjects and linked those repertoires to cytomegalovirus serostatus. Besides the first cohort of approximately 670 subjects, a separate validation cohort made up of over a hundred different subjects was used. To predict cytomegalovirus infection status, the study combined high-throughput TCR immunosequencing, statistical association of individual TCRs with disease status, and machine learning. A later analysis re-examined previously published TCR beta repertoires from more than 600 donors and added high-resolution HLA genotyping to investigate patterns of TCR occurrence. The later analysis used no new phenotypic data to find candidate immune exposures, relying instead on TCR beta sequences and their occurrence across donors. To decide whether each TCR beta V gene segment behaved as functional or pseudogenic, an earlier analysis of 587 of the donors relied on high-throughput TCR beta sequencing. Donor age, sex, ethnicity and CMV serostatus were compiled alongside the repertoire data. In a later genetic analysis, genome-wide SNP genotypes for about 65% of the roughly 670 donors were used, and that subset was treated as a discovery cohort. Every repertoire in the discovery cohort had been generated on one and the same sequencing platform. HLA typing included class I and class II loci at four-digit resolution. The number of donors typed differed by locus, with 629-630 for A, B, C, DRB1 and DQB1, roughly 550 for DQA1, 606 for DPA1, and 400 to 490 for DPB1. Four or five DR-DQ haplotypes were treated as single units for association and clustering because of strong linkage in the cohort. Among 398 genotyped donors of the cohort, an average of roughly 230,000 unique TCR beta nucleotide sequences was sequenced per donor, of which 15% to 20% were non-productive.

Libraries were built with the immunoSEQ multiplex PCR assay. A mixture of 60 forward primers for TCR Vbeta segments and 13 reverse primers for TCR Jbeta segments was used in the multiplex PCR. Amplification of the CDR3 region of rearranged TCR beta genes was performed with a multiplex PCR assay on genomic DNA. On the Illumina HiSeq System, the amplified TCR beta libraries were sequenced as 87-base-pair reads. Turning to the authors' computational methods: A later analysis tallied approximately 87 million unique TCR beta chains across the 700 or so repertoires, and about 12 million of those chains were shared by two or more donors. Raw reads were error-corrected and collapsed into unique sequences by a nearest-neighbor algorithm in which closely related sequences were merged to remove PCR and sequencing errors. To assign V, D and J gene segments, CDR3 sequences were aligned to IMGT reference sequences. For a sequence to be retained, a match of at least six nucleotides was required to both a V gene segment and a J gene segment. A rearrangement counted as productive if the CDR3 had no stop codons and remained in frame with V and J, and every other rearrangement counted as non-productive. CDR3 was defined according to IMGT convention as the region running from the second conserved V-encoded cysteine to the conserved J-encoded phenylalanine. Sequences without an unambiguous match to a single V gene segment were excluded from the earlier analysis of a few hundred of the donors. An earlier analysis of a few hundred of the donors classified V segments as functional when productive rearrangements were above 56.7% and as segregating when the standard deviation between donors was above 5%. A statistical classification framework was built to diagnose cytomegalovirus status from the catalog of TCR beta chain sequences. In a later analysis, TCR nucleotide sequences were compared against IMGT/GENE-DB human TR gene sequences so that V and J genes could be assigned. The TCRdist pipeline was used in a later analysis to assign CDR3 sequences and most-parsimonious VDJ recombination scenarios. In a later analysis, every TCR beta chain was defined by the combination of its CDR3 amino acid sequence and its V-gene family, and reads without a unique V-gene family were dropped. In a later analysis, approximately 640 highly shared, low-generation-probability nucleotide sequences were removed to address suspected cross-contamination and a sequencing artifact. In a later analysis, a clonal expansion index was calculated for each public chain from normalized within-repertoire ranks of inferred template counts. Generation probabilities in a later analysis came from a VDJ recombination model fitted to out-of-frame rearrangements, and those results were checked against IGoR. In a later analysis, hypergeometric tests were used to score TCR-TCR, TCR-HLA and TCR-CMV co-occurrence, with a repertoire-size bias correction applied to TCR pairs. To estimate false discovery rates, a later analysis permuted the HLA or CMV assignments 20 times. In a later analysis, co-occurring TCRs were grouped with DBSCAN, and TCRdist sequence similarity was added when clustering was performed within HLA-allele-positive subsets. For co-occurrence clustering, repertoires with fewer than 30,000 or more than 120,000 public chains were excluded, along with five repertoires with anomalous nucleotide sharing. TCRdb obtained this table from immuneACCESS and retained in-frame rearrangements with V and J assigned. These tables miss some clones; where compared with another copy, unresolved V genes account for less than half of the shortfall, and the remainder is unexplained. D and trimming come from the DNA, and the V and J calls and clone size come from that table. For this sample there are about 120,000 clones; over 60% appear just once. The ten largest clonotypes hold 8% to 9% of the sample.

The CDR3 runs 15 residues from the cysteine to the phenylalanine. This entry keeps only the CDR3 DNA: 45 bases, framed from base 1. The germline V gene yields SGDLS for CDR1 and YYNGEE for CDR2. V loses 3 bases, J loses 0 bases, and the germline ends lie 12 bases apart. What the authors observed across the whole study: For the cohort, immune exposure information was limited to CMV serostatus. A later genetic analysis associated a missense DCLRE1C variant with V-gene and J-gene trimming of TCR beta chains, and an independent cohort replicated the association. In a later analysis, HLA-associated TCR beta chains were found to be more clonally expanded and to have lower generation probabilities than equally common non-associated chains. Most CMV-associated TCR beta chains appeared to be HLA-restricted in a later analysis, and the HLA associations seemed to be driven largely by CMV exposure. The classifier was reported to diagnose cytomegalovirus status with high specificity and sensitivity in both the original and validation cohorts. A few of the identified cytomegalovirus-associated TCR beta chains were confirmed in vitro to be specific for cytomegalovirus antigens. Correlated functional status among segregating V segments might be attributable to linkage disequilibrium, but an unknown experimental factor could not be ruled out. Because counts were too low, seventeen rarely observed V segments, including chromosome 9 orphons, were excluded from the earlier analysis of 587 of the donors. In the study, approximately 160 TCR beta chains were listed as associated with cytomegalovirus. At a false discovery rate of 0.05, a later analysis linked 15,000 to 20,000 TCR beta sequences to specific HLA alleles. In a later genetic analysis, fewer N-insertions in productive TCRs were reported among donors in an Asian-associated ancestry cluster than the roughly 640-donor mean. Roughly uniform sequencing depth across donors was assumed in presence/absence analyses, although this assumption may not hold. A later analysis reported that several top co-occurrence clusters appeared linked to parvovirus B19, influenza, CMV and Epstein-Barr virus. Broadly in line with IMGT annotations, most TCR beta V segments showed up in productive rearrangements about 87% or about 30% of the time in an earlier analysis of a few hundred of the donors. The cohort was sequenced for TCR beta chains only, and without alpha or paired-chain data the features that could be detected were limited. The authors suggested that the approach could potentially be generalized to other disease states and immunological phenotypes. Across donors, most TCR sequences were observed very rarely, whereas some public TCRs were present in many individuals. Strong co-occurrence of HLA alleles, especially DR and DQ, made assigning TCR associations to individual alleles difficult. A cluster of highly shared sequence variants was judged likely to represent a technical artifact of the sequencing pipeline. A further reported finding was that TCR beta sequences accurately predicted the HLA-A and HLA-B alleles for most subjects in the first cohort. HLA typing was unavailable for some donors at each locus, so association tests used only the typed subset. In a later analysis, the rate of TCR association differed among HLA loci, with DRB1 alleles having the most associated TCRs and HLA-C alleles having the fewest. The 87-base-pair reads could not distinguish some IMGT-functional V segments, including TRBV6-2 and TRBV6-3, so those segments were excluded.

This clone was seen once. The antigen this receptor binds is unknown. Base qualities are not recorded, but no much larger clone differs from it by a single base. The cohort was made up of 500 to 850 healthy bone marrow donors. Cohort members were all nominally healthy when sampled, although unrecorded immune exposures were likely present. The donor was CMV seropositive and was included in the group of 250 to 300 seropositive cohort members. A peripheral blood sample was provided by each donor, and peripheral blood mononuclear cells were used for TCR beta sequencing. The Qiagen DNeasy Blood Extraction Kit was used to extract genomic DNA from the blood cell samples.

The sequence is built from TRBV9 and TRBJ2-5; the D gene is possibly TRBD1, with 6 bases matching. The clonotype originates from a middle-aged woman in good health and CMV-seropositive. Sequencing was done on a sample of PBMCs. The CDR3 region: CASSADSSYQETQYF. The DNA reads TGTGCCAGCAGCGCGGACAGCTCGTACCAAGAGACCCAGTACTTC.